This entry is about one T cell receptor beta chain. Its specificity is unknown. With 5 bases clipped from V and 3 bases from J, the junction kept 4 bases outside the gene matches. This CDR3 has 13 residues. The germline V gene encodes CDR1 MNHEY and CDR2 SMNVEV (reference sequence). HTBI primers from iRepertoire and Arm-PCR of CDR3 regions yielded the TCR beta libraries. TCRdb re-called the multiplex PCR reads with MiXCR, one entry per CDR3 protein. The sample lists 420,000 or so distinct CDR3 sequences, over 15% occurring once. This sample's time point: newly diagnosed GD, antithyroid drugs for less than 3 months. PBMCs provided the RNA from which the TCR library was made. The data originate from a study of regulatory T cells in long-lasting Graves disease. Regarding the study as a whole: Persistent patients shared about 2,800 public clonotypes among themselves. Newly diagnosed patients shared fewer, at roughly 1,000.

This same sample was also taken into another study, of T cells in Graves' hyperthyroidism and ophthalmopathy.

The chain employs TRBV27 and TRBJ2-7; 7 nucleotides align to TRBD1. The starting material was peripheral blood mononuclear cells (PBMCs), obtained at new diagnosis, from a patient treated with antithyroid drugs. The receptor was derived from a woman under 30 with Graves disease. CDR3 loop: CASSPQGNYEQYF. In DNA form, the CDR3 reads TGTGCCAGCAGTCCACAGGGGAACTACGAGCAGTACTTC.